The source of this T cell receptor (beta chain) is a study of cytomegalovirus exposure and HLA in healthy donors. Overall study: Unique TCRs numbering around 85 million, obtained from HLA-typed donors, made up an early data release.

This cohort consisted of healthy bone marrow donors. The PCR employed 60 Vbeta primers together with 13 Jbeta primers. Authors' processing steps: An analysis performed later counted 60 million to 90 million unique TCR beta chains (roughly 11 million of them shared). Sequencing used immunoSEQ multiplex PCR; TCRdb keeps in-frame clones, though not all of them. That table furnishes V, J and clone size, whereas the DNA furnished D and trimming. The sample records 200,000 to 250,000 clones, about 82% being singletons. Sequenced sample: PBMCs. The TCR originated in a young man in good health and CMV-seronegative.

CDR3 sequence reads: CASSGGDQPQHF. The CDR3 region has the DNA TGTGCCAGCAGCGGAGGAGATCAGCCCCAGCATTTT. This rearrangement joins TRBV9 to TRBJ1-5; D uncertain. The CDR3 is 12 residues long. The germline V gene encodes CDR1 SGDLS and CDR2 YYNGEE. V gave up 3 bases and J gave up 5 bases, with 6 bases separating them.